The present TCR beta chain was sequenced within a study of blood T cells in healthy people across ages. Broader study findings: Strong correlation existed between TCR beta diversity and naive T cell percentage.

Russia was home to the donors, healthy Caucasian individuals aged roughly 6 to 90. For the second PCR, which ran for roughly 6 to 12 cycles, a sample-barcoded 5' primer and a J-beta primer mix were used. TCRdb re-called the 5' RACE reads through MiXCR, storing one row per CDR3 protein. The sample gives around 970,000 distinct CDR3 sequences, roughly 51% of which show up once; roughly a fifth is in the top ten. Germline V gives CDR1 SNHLY, CDR2 FYNNEI. Trimming removed 3 bases from V and 7 bases from J, with 7 bases in between. This CDR3 is built from 13 residues. This clonotype was picked up one time. Its target is not known.

The sequence came from a woman aged 55-69 years in good health. The chain combines TRBV2 with TRBJ1-6; D is ambiguous. The sequenced material came from blood. The CDR3 bases are TGTGCCAGCAGTGATCTGGGAAATTCACCCCTCCACTTT. Translation gives CASSDLGNSPLHF.